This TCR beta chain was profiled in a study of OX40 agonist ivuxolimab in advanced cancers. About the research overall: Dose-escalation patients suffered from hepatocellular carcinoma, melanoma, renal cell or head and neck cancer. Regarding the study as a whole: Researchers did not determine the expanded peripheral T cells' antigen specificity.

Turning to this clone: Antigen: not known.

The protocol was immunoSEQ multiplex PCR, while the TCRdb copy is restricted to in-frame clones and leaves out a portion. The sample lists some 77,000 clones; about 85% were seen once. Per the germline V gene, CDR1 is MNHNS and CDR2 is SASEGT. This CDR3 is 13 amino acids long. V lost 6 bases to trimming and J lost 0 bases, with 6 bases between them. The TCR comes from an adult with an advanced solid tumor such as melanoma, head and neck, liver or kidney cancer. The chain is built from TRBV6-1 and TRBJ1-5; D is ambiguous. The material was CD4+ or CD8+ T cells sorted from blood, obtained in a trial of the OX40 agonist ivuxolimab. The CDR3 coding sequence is TGTGCCAGCAGCTATTCTAGCAATCAGCCCCAGCATTTT. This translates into CASSYSSNQPQHF.